The source of this T cell receptor beta chain is a study of cytomegalovirus exposure and HLA in healthy donors. Study findings and constraints: In an earlier analysis, about 87% or about 30%: the productive usage of most TCR beta V segments.

The V gene's germline CDR1 is MNHEY and CDR2 SVGAGI. V shed 4 bases and J 5 bases; nucleotides not matched to a gene: 8. The CDR3 covers 16 residues. On this clone itself: What it binds is unknown.

PCR was performed using 60 Vbeta and 13 Jbeta primers. The method was immunoSEQ multiplex PCR; TCRdb's version includes in-frame clones alone and lacks a portion of them. The sample has about 72,000 clones. This receptor was identified in a man between 35 and 55 years old in good health and CMV-seronegative. V gene TRBV6-5 combines with J gene TRBJ2-5, with TRBD1 matching 12 bases. The sample was PBMCs. The CDR3 is CASSSAGTGGVETQYF. CDR3 DNA sequence: TGTGCCAGCAGTTCCGCCGGGACAGGGGGCGTGGAGACCCAGTACTTC.